A selection of T cell receptor beta chains follows, all from one sample in a study of control samples from healthy donors and cancer patients. Sequenced by immunoSEQ multiplex PCR; TCRdb stores in-frame clones only, minus some. The table includes around 190,000 clones, more than 80% detected once. The sample was blood. These receptors were collected from a young man in good health. The CDR3 runs from the conserved cysteine through the conserved F or W. The D gene is left open where the match is weak. For some rows the clone size is stated as once, few or many, or as a class when expanded; others skip it.

v_call	d_call	cdr3_length	clone_size	j_call	cdr3_nt	cdr3_aa
TRBV9	TRBD2	18	NA	TRBJ2-4	TGTGCCAGCAGCGTAGGAGTAGCGGGAGGCCCACTTGAAAACATTCAGTACTTC	CASSVGVAGGPLENIQYF
TRBV3-1/TRBV3-2	NA	14	once	TRBJ1-3	TGTGCCAGCAGCCAAGTGACCTCTGGAAACACCATATATTTT	CASSQVTSGNTIYF
TRBV15	NA	14	NA	TRBJ2-7	TGTGCCACCAGCAGAGATCCCGGACCAAACGAGCAGTACTTC	CATSRDPGPNEQYF
TRBV6-5	NA	12	NA	TRBJ2-2	TGTGCCACCCTCGGGGGTGCGGGGGAGCTGTTTTTT	CATLGGAGELFF
TRBV5-6	TRBD1	14	NA	TRBJ2-7	TGTGCCAGCAGCTTTTGGGACAGGGGTTACGAGCAGTACTTC	CASSFWDRGYEQYF
TRBV19	NA	13	NA	TRBJ2-1	TGTGCCAGTAGTGTCCCTCTAGCGCATGAGCAGTTCTTC	CASSVPLAHEQFF
TRBV18	NA	21	NA	TRBJ2-1	TGTGCCAGCTCACCTCCGAGGGGGACGGATAGCCTTGTTAGCTCCTACAATGAGCAGTTCTTC	CASSPPRGTDSLVSSYNEQFF
TRBV15	TRBD1	17	NA	TRBJ1-5	TGTGCCACCAGCAGAGAAATTAGGGACAGGGACCGTGAGCCCCAGCATTTT	CATSREIRDRDREPQHF
TRBV7-9	NA	12	NA	TRBJ2-1	TGTGCCAGCAGCCCGAGGGACAAAGCGCAGTTCTTC	CASSPRDKAQFF
TRBV10-3	NA	15	NA	TRBJ2-2	TGTGCCATCAGTATCGGGGACTTGGACACCGGGGAGCTGTTTTTT	CAISIGDLDTGELFF
TRBV6-5	NA	16	NA	TRBJ1-3	TGTGCCAGCAGTTACGGGTCCGGGGGATACGGAAACACCATATATTTT	CASSYGSGGYGNTIYF
TRBV27	TRBD2	13	NA	TRBJ2-7	TGTGCCAGCAGCCCCCCCGGGACTAGCGAGCAGTACTTC	CASSPPGTSEQYF
TRBV6-5	NA	16	NA	TRBJ2-7	TGTGCCAGCAGTTACTCGGCCAGTGCCCTTGTGGGCGAGCAGTACTTC	CASSYSASALVGEQYF
TRBV28	NA	13	NA	TRBJ1-1	TGTGCCAGCAGTTTAGGTACGGGGGCGCGGGCTTTCTTT	CASSLGTGARAFF
TRBV18	NA	21	NA	TRBJ1-5	TGTGCCAGCTCACCAAACCCTTCCGGCGCACAAAAGCTGTATAGCAATCAGCCCCAACATTTT	CASSPNPSGAQKLYSNQPQHF
TRBV3-1/TRBV3-2	TRBD1	16	NA	TRBJ2-6	TGTGCCAGCAGCCCGGACAGGGGGGCCGGGGCCAACGTCCTGACTTTC	CASSPDRGAGANVLTF
TRBV27	NA	15	NA	TRBJ1-5	TGTGCCAGCAGTTTAGCGGGAGGAAGCAATCAGCCCCAGCATTTT	CASSLAGGSNQPQHF
TRBV27	NA	14	NA	TRBJ2-6	TGTGCCAGCAGCCGTCTTTCTGGGGCCAACGTCCTGACTTTC	CASSRLSGANVLTF
TRBV7-9	NA	15	NA	TRBJ1-3	TGTGCCAGCAGGACCGACCGGTCGGGCGGAAACACCATATATTTT	CASRTDRSGGNTIYF
TRBV9	TRBD2	20	NA	TRBJ2-3	TGTGCCAGCAGCGTAAGGACTAGCGGGACGGAGACTCGAGTCACAGATACGCAGTATTTT	CASSVRTSGTETRVTDTQYF
TRBV5-6	TRBD2	17	NA	TRBJ2-3	TGTGCCAGCAGCAAGAGACTAGCGGGGGTGATCACAGATACGCAGTATTTT	CASSKRLAGVITDTQYF
TRBV10-2	TRBD2	15	NA	TRBJ2-1	TGCGCCAGCAGACCCGGGACTAGCGGGATCAATGAGCAGTTCTTC	CASRPGTSGINEQFF
TRBV6-2/TRBV6-3	NA	15	NA	TRBJ2-3	TGTGCCAGCAGTTACTATGGGGGGGCAGGAGATACGCAGTATTTT	CASSYYGGAGDTQYF
TRBV2	NA	15	NA	TRBJ1-4	TGTGCCAGCAGGAGAATGGGCAGGGGTGCTGAAAAACTGTTTTTT	CASRRMGRGAEKLFF
TRBV2	NA	17	NA	TRBJ1-5	TGTGCCAGCAGTGAACGTCGCGGCAGGGAGGGGAATCAGCCCCAGCATTTT	CASSERRGREGNQPQHF
TRBV28	TRBD2	15	NA	TRBJ2-5	TGTGCCAGCAGTTCCCAGGCGGGAGGGCAAGAGACCCAGTACTTC	CASSSQAGGQETQYF
TRBV2	NA	16	NA	TRBJ2-6	TGTGCCAGCAGTGAGGCGGGGCGTTCTGGGGCCAACGTCCTGACTTTC	CASSEAGRSGANVLTF
TRBV12-3/TRBV12-4	NA	12	NA	TRBJ1-5	TGTGCCAGCAGGGGTAGCAATCAGCCCCAGCATTTT	CASRGSNQPQHF
TRBV27	TRBD1	15	NA	TRBJ1-1	TGTGCCAGCAGTTCCCGGACAGGAGCGACCACTGAAGCTTTCTTT	CASSSRTGATTEAFF
TRBV28	TRBD1	14	NA	TRBJ1-5	TGTGCCAGCAGACAGGGGGGAAGCAATCAGCCCCAGCATTTT	CASRQGGSNQPQHF
TRBV7-2	TRBD2	16	NA	TRBJ2-7	TGTGCCAGCAGCACACCCCTAGCGGGGGGAATAAACGAGCAGTACTTC	CASSTPLAGGINEQYF
TRBV24-1	NA	11	NA	TRBJ2-7	TGTGCCACCAGTGATGGATACGAGCAGTACTTC	CATSDGYEQYF
TRBV27	TRBD1	14	NA	TRBJ2-2	TGTGCCAGCAAAAGGACAGGTCCCACCGGGGAGCTGTTTTTT	CASKRTGPTGELFF
TRBV5-1	TRBD2	18	NA	TRBJ2-5	TGCGCCAGCAGCTCCATTGGGACTAGCGGAGGGGGTCAGGAGACCCAGTACTTC	CASSSIGTSGGGQETQYF
TRBV5-6	NA	15	NA	TRBJ2-3	TGTGCCAGCAGCTTGGTCATTTTGGACACTGATACGCAGTATTTT	CASSLVILDTDTQYF
TRBV28	TRBD1	16	NA	TRBJ1-5	TGTGCCAGCAGCGTAGCAGGGGGAATTGGATGGCAGCCCCAGCATTTT	CASSVAGGIGWQPQHF
TRBV11-2	NA	13	NA	TRBJ2-3	TGTGCCAGCAGTCCGACACAGGGATATACGCAGTATTTT	CASSPTQGYTQYF
TRBV5-1	NA	13	NA	TRBJ1-1	TGCGCCAGCAGCTCAAGTTTAAAGATTGAAGCTTTCTTT	CASSSSLKIEAFF
TRBV5-1	TRBD1	14	NA	TRBJ2-7	TGCGCCAGCAGCCGGGGGACAGGGGGCAGCGAGCAGTACTTC	CASSRGTGGSEQYF